This T cell receptor beta chain comes out of a study of long-term antiretroviral therapy in people with HIV. Germline V CDR1 and CDR2: SQVTM, ANQGSEA. The CDR3 has 14 residues. The V and J ends lost 0 bases and 0 bases respectively, with 8 bases between them. This was the immunoSEQ v3.0 assay at survey level. Assay: immunoSEQ multiplex PCR; the TCRdb copy retains only in-frame clones and omits some. The sample includes tens of thousands of clones, about 80% seen only once; the top ten take around 4%. This clonotype was sampled from a man aged 25 to 40 with HIV. V and J are TRBV29-1 and TRBJ1-1, with D tentatively TRBD1 (6 bases). Sequences were derived from unsorted PBMCs, sampled around 5.9 years after starting antiretroviral therapy. This chain's CDR3 is CSVEEDRMNTEAFF. The CDR3 DNA sequence: TGCAGCGTTGAAGAAGACAGGATGAACACTGAAGCTTTCTTT.